This T cell receptor beta chain was recorded in a study of OX40 agonist ivuxolimab in advanced cancers. About the study: Patients received intravenous ivuxolimab every 2 weeks at 0.01 to 10 mg/kg. Dose-escalation cases comprised hepatocellular carcinoma, melanoma, renal cell or head and neck cancer. Study findings and constraints: Among T cells, CD8+ cells averaged more expanded clones than CD4+ cells. Individuals who were partial responders at 0.1-3.0 mg/kg had clonal expansion that ranked among the lowest.

Germline CDR1 SGHTA, CDR2 FQGNSA. Trimming took 2 bases from V and 4 from J; bases not matched to a gene: 7. The CDR3 runs to 16 residues. Using immunoSEQ multiplex PCR, the repertoire was profiled, and TCRdb retains in-frame clones only, with some absent. Among about 45,000 clones listed, 88% were seen once. This clone appeared once. Its antigen remains unknown. The genes are TRBV7-2 and TRBJ2-5; TRBD2 aligns across 10 bases. The source material was CD4+ or CD8+ T cells sorted from blood, sampled in a trial of the OX40 agonist ivuxolimab. The TCR originated in an adult with an advanced solid tumor such as melanoma, head and neck, liver or kidney cancer. DNA for the CDR3: TGTGCCAGCAGCTTACATCTAGCGGGAGCTCCAGAGACCCAGTACTTC. Its translation: CASSLHLAGAPETQYF.